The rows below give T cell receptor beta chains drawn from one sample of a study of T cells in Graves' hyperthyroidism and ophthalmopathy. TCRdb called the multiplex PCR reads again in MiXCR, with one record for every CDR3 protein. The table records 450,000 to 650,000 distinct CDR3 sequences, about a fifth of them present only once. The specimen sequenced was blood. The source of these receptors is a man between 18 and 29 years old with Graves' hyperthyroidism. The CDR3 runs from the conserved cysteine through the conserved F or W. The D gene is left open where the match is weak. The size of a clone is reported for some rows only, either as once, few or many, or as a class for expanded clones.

CASSTRQGPYEQYF	TGTGCCAGCAGCACACGACAGGGCCCCTACGAGCAGTACTTC	TRBJ2-7	TRBV11-2	TRBD1	few
CASSWTGGNTIYF	TGTGCCAGCTCCTGGACAGGCGGAAACACCATATATTTT	TRBJ1-3	TRBV16	TRBD1	many
CASSPWGSGNTGELFF	TGTGCCAGCAGCCCGTGGGGTAGCGGGAACACCGGGGAGCTGTTTTTT	TRBJ2-2	TRBV6-2/TRBV6-3	-	many
CASSYSGQRAFF	TGTGCCAGCAGTTACTCGGGACAGCGGGCTTTCTTT	TRBJ1-1	TRBV6-2/TRBV6-3	TRBD1	many
CASSTGIYGYTF	TGTGCCAGCAGTACGGGAATCTATGGCTACACCTTC	TRBJ1-2	TRBV7-9	-	many
CASSGLGLAETQYF	TGTGCCAGCAGTGGACTGGGACTAGCAGAGACCCAGTACTTC	TRBJ2-5	TRBV2	TRBD2	few
CASSSPSDSYEQYF	TGTGCCAGCAGCTCCCCCAGCGACTCCTACGAGCAGTACTTC	TRBJ2-7	TRBV7-9	-	many
CASSHEGVFPGGYTF	TGTGCCAGCAGCCACGAAGGTGTTTTCCCAGGTGGCTACACCTTC	TRBJ1-2	TRBV6-1	-	-
CSARSLDRGLETQYF	TGCAGTGCTAGGTCTCTCGACAGGGGGTTGGAGACCCAGTACTTC	TRBJ2-5	TRBV20-1	TRBD1	many
CASRQGTGYGYTF	TGTGCCAGCAGGCAGGGAACAGGCTATGGCTACACCTTC	TRBJ1-2	TRBV12-3/TRBV12-4	-	few
CASCSREEGNEKLFF	TGTGCCAGCTGTTCTAGGGAAGAGGGTAATGAAAAACTGTTTTTT	TRBJ1-4	TRBV6-5	-	few
CASSSAESGRREQYF	TGTGCCAGCAGTTCCGCGGAGAGCGGGAGGCGCGAGCAGTACTTC	TRBJ2-7	TRBV28	TRBD2	-
CASNVERRNQPQHF	TGTGCCAGCAATGTTGAGCGTCGCAATCAGCCCCAGCATTTT	TRBJ1-5	TRBV6-1	-	many
CASTSIAANTGELFF	TGTGCCAGCACCTCCATCGCAGCGAACACCGGGGAGCTGTTTTTT	TRBJ2-2	TRBV28	-	many
CASSQDRDLNQPQHF	TGTGCCAGCAGCCAGGACAGAGACCTCAATCAGCCCCAGCATTTT	TRBJ1-5	TRBV28	-	many
CASSETAVTEAFF	TGTGCCAGCAGCGAGACAGCTGTGACTGAAGCTTTCTTT	TRBJ1-1	TRBV11-2	-	-
CATEDSNYGYTF	TGTGCCACGGAGGACAGTAACTATGGCTACACCTTC	TRBJ1-2	TRBV6-2/TRBV6-3	-	few
CASRLAGTVETQYF	TGTGCCAGCAGACTAGCGGGGACGGTGGAGACCCAGTACTTC	TRBJ2-5	TRBV27	TRBD2	few
CASRLRTEAFF	TGTGCCAGCAGGTTGAGGACTGAAGCTTTCTTT	TRBJ1-1	TRBV12-3/TRBV12-4	-	many
CASSIRGEQYF	TGTGCCAGCAGCATCAGGGGCGAGCAGTACTTC	TRBJ2-7	TRBV6-5	-	many
CASTTQGGTLHF	TGTGCCAGCACCACCCAAGGGGGAACCCTCCACTTT	TRBJ1-6	TRBV12-3/TRBV12-4	-	-
CASSQDWRKETQYF	TGTGCCAGCAGCCAAGATTGGCGGAAAGAGACCCAGTACTTC	TRBJ2-5	TRBV4-2	-	-
CASSSQPQHF	TGTGCCAGCAGTTCTCAGCCCCAGCATTTT	TRBJ1-5	TRBV2	-	-
CSARDSHIDGYTF	TGCAGTGCTAGAGATAGCCATATAGATGGCTACACCTTC	TRBJ1-2	TRBV20-1	-	many
CASSTTGVLTEAFF	TGTGCCAGCAGTACTACAGGGGTATTGACTGAAGCTTTCTTT	TRBJ1-1	TRBV4-2	TRBD1	many
CATPQMGSQPQHF	TGCGCCACCCCTCAAATGGGGAGTCAGCCCCAGCATTTT	TRBJ1-5	TRBV10-1	-	many
CASSILGVNQPQHF	TGTGCCAGTAGTATCCTGGGGGTCAATCAGCCCCAGCATTTT	TRBJ1-5	TRBV19	-	many
CASSLSQGASGYTF	TGTGCCAGCAGTCTATCACAGGGGGCGTCTGGCTACACCTTC	TRBJ1-2	TRBV27	TRBD1	few
CASTSKGAGTEAFF	TGTGCCAGCACCTCCAAGGGGGCCGGCACTGAAGCTTTCTTT	TRBJ1-1	TRBV3-1	TRBD1	-
CASSLFPEGETQYF	TGTGCCAGCAGCTTGTTTCCGGAAGGGGAGACCCAGTACTTC	TRBJ2-5	TRBV5-4	-	-
CASTKESYNEQFF	TGTGCCAGCACTAAGGAGTCCTACAATGAGCAGTTCTTC	TRBJ2-1	TRBV6-5	-	few
CSAGSASTPLSETQYF	TGCAGTGCCGGATCTGCCAGTACTCCCCTCTCTGAGACCCAGTACTTC	TRBJ2-5	TRBV20-1	-	many
CASSQEAHFSYEQYF	TGTGCCAGCAGCCAAGAGGCACACTTCTCCTACGAGCAGTACTTC	TRBJ2-7	TRBV4-2	-	many
CASSSSRTGSYEQYF	-	TRBJ2-7	TRBV6-5	-	many
CASSLWASGGSYEQYF	TGTGCCAGCAGTTTATGGGCGTCAGGGGGCTCCTACGAGCAGTACTTC	TRBJ2-7	TRBV27	TRBD1	-
CASSPTGGGMPQHF	TGTGCCAGCAGTCCCACCGGGGGTGGGATGCCCCAGCATTTT	TRBJ1-5	TRBV12-3/TRBV12-4	-	many
CASSPGEGVQTEAFF	TGTGCCAGCTCACCAGGGGAGGGGGTTCAGACTGAAGCTTTCTTT	TRBJ1-1	TRBV18	-	few
CASSLGLLRGTEAFF	TGTGCCAGCAGCTTAGGACTATTAAGAGGGACTGAAGCTTTCTTT	TRBJ1-1	TRBV11-3	-	few
CASSSGRENIQYF	TGTGCCAGCAGTTCTGGCAGGGAAAACATTCAGTACTTC	TRBJ2-4	TRBV27	-	once
CASGLRGNTEAFF	TGTGCCAGCGGCCTAAGGGGGAACACTGAAGCTTTCTTT	TRBJ1-1	TRBV7-9	-	many
CASSFEGMAYEQYF	TGTGCCAGCAGTTTTGAGGGTATGGCCTACGAGCAGTACTTC	TRBJ2-7	TRBV12-3/TRBV12-4	-	many
CAWGTGGPAFF	TGTGCCTGGGGGACAGGAGGCCCTGCTTTCTTT	TRBJ1-1	TRBV30	TRBD1	many
CASSLRGGAGQPQHF	TGTGCCAGCAGCCTACGAGGTGGGGCAGGGCAGCCCCAGCATTTT	TRBJ1-5	TRBV5-6	-	-
CASSPSGGPDTQYF	TGTGCCAGCAGTCCTTCGGGAGGGCCAGATACGCAGTATTTT	TRBJ2-3	TRBV12-3/TRBV12-4	TRBD2	-
CAWTQGGSYEQYF	TGTGCCTGGACACAGGGGGGATCCTACGAGCAGTACTTC	TRBJ2-7	TRBV30	TRBD1	many
CSASGTGPYEQYF	TGCAGTGCTTCCGGGACAGGACCATACGAGCAGTACTTC	TRBJ2-7	TRBV20-1	TRBD1	many
CASTSGSDNSPLHF	TGTGCCAGTACGTCCGGCAGCGATAATTCACCCCTCCACTTT	TRBJ1-6	TRBV19	-	-
CASRRTQGWDTEAFF	TGTGCCAGCAGGCGCACACAGGGGTGGGACACTGAAGCTTTCTTT	TRBJ1-1	TRBV6-1	TRBD1	-
CASSPTGPQETQYF	TGTGCCAGCAGTCCCACAGGCCCCCAAGAGACCCAGTACTTC	TRBJ2-5	TRBV2	-	many
CASKGTHSKGF	TGTGCCAGCAAAGGGACCCATTCGAAGGGCTTC	TRBJ1-2	TRBV2	-	many
CASSRTSLPFSGANVLTF	TGTGCCAGCAGTCGGACATCCCTACCATTCTCTGGGGCCAACGTCCTGACTTTC	TRBJ2-6	TRBV2	-	many
CASSPRTARQQPQHF	TGTGCCAGTAGTCCCCGGACCGCGCGACAACAGCCCCAGCATTTT	TRBJ1-5	TRBV19	-	many
CASSRGAGDQETQYF	TGTGCCAGCAGCCGGGGAGCGGGGGACCAAGAGACCCAGTACTTC	TRBJ2-5	TRBV11-2	TRBD2	many
CSARSWTSGSLRAQYF	TGCAGTGCTAGATCTTGGACTAGCGGGAGCCTAAGGGCGCAGTACTTC	TRBJ2-7	TRBV20-1	TRBD2	-
CASSPTVYSNQPQHF	TGCGCCAGCAGCCCTACCGTTTATAGCAATCAGCCCCAGCATTTT	TRBJ1-5	TRBV4-1	-	many
CSAIEGSGELFF	TGCAGCGCGATTGAGGGGTCCGGGGAGCTGTTTTTT	TRBJ2-2	TRBV29-1	-	many
CSVSTGGATEAFF	TGCAGCGTTTCGACAGGGGGCGCGACTGAAGCTTTCTTT	TRBJ1-1	TRBV29-1	TRBD1	many
CASSSMRVGLNTEAFF	TGTGCCAGTAGTAGTATGAGGGTAGGACTGAACACTGAAGCTTTCTTT	TRBJ1-1	TRBV19	-	-